This T cell receptor beta chain came from a study of T cells in Graves' hyperthyroidism and ophthalmopathy. Concerning this clonotype itself: Germline and junction disagree at one end, which may indicate a read error.

Amplified regions were TCR beta CDR3 sequences from RNA transcripts. TCR CDR3 regions were first amplified by RT-PCR with HTBI primers. TCRdb passed the multiplex PCR reads through MiXCR, listing each CDR3 protein once. In the table there are fewer than 650,000 distinct CDR3 sequences, roughly 45% of which are singletons. The clonotype comes from an adult woman with Graves' disease, either hyperthyroidism or ophthalmopathy (not recorded which). Material: peripheral blood or thyroid tissue (not recorded which).

The CDR3 sequence is CASSQVSGTQETQYF. CDR3 nucleotide sequence: TGCGCCAGCAGCCAAGTTTCCGGCACACAAGAGACCCAGTACTTC. The chain couples TRBV7-3 to TRBJ2-5; D gene uncertain. The CDR3 sequence is 15 residues long. Germline V lookup: CDR1 SGHTA, CDR2 FQGTGA.